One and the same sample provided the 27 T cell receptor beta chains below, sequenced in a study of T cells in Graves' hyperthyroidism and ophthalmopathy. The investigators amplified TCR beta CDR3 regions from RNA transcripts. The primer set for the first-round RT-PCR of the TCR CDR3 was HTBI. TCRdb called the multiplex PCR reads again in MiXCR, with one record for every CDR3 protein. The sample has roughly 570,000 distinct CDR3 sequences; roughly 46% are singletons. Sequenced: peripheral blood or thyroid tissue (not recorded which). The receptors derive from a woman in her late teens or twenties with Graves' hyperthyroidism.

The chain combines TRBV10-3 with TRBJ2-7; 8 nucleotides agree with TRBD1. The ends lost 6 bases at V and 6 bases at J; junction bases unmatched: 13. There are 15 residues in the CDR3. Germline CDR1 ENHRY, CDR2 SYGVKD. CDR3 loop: CAIRASGTGPLEQYF. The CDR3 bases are TGTGCCATCAGAGCGTCGGGGACAGGACCCCTCGAGCAGTACTTC.

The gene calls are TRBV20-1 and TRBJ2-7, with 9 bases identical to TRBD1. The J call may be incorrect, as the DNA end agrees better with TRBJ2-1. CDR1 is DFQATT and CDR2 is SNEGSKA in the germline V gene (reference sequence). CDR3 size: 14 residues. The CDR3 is CSAPGQGSYNEQFF. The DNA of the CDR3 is TGCAGTGCGCCGGGACAGGGCTCTTACAATGAGCAGTTCTTC.

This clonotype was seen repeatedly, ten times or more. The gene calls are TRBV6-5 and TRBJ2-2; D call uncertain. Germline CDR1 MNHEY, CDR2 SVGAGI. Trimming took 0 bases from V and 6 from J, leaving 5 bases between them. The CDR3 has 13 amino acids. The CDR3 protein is CASSYSASGELFF. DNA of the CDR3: TGTGCCAGCAGTTACTCAGCTTCCGGGGAGCTGTTTTTT.

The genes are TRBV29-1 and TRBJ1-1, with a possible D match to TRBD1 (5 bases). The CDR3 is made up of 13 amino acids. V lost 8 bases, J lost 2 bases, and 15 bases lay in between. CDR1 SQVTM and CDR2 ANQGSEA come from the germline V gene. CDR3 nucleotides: TGCAGCCACACACTCAGGGACAACACTGAAGCTTTCTTT. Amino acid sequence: CSHTLRDNTEAFF. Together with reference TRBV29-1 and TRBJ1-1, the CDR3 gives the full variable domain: SAVISQKPSRDICQRGTSLTIQCQVDSQVTMMFWYRQQPGQSLTLIATANQGSEATYESGFVIDKFPISRPNLTFSTLTVSNMSPEDSSIYLCSHTLRDNTEAFFGQGTRLTVV.

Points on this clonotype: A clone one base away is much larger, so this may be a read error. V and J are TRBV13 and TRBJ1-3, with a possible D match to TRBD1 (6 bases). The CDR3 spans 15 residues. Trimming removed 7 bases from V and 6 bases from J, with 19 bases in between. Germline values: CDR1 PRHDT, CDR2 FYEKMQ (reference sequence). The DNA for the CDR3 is TGTGCCAGCAACTCCAGGGGAGGTTGGGAAAACACCATATATTTT. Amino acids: CASNSRGGWENTIYF.

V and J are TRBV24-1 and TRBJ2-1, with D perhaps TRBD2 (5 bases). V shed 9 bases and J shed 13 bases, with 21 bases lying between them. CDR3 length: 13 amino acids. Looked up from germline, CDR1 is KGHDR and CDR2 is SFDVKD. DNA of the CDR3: TGTGCCACCCCCCGGAGGTGGGCAAACATTCAGTTCTTC. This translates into CATPRRWANIQFF.

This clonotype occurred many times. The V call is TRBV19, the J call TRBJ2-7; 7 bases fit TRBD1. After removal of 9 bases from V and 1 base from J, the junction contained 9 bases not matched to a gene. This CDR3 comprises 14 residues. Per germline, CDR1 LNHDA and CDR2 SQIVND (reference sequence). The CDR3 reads CASSEGQPSYEQYF. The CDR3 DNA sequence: TGTGCCAGCTCTGAGGGACAGCCGTCCTACGAGCAGTACTTC.

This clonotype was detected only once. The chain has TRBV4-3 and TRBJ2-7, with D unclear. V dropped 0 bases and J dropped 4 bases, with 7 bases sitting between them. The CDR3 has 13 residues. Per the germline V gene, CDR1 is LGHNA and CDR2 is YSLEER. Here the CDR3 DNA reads TGCGCCAGCAGCCAAGAACAGAGATACGAGCAGTACTTC. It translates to CASSQEQRYEQYF.

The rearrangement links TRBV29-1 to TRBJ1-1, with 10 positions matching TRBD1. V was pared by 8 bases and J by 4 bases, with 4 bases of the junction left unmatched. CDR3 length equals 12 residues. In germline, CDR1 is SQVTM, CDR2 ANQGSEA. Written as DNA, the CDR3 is TGCAGCCGGGGACAGGGGAGCACTGAAGCTTTCTTT. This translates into CSRGQGSTEAFF.

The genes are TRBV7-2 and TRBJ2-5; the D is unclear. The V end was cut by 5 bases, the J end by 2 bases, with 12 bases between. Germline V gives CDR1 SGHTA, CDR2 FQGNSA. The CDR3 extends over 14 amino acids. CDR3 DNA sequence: TGTGCCAGCAGCCCCCACTTGGGTCAAGAGACCCAGTACTTC. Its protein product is CASSPHLGQETQYF. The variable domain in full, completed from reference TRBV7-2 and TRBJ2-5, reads GAGVSQSPSNKVTEKGKDVELRCDPISGHTALYWYRQSLGQGLEFLIYFQGNSAPDKSGLPSDRFSAERTGGSVSTLTIQRTQQEDSAVYLCASSPHLGQETQYFGPGTRLLVL.

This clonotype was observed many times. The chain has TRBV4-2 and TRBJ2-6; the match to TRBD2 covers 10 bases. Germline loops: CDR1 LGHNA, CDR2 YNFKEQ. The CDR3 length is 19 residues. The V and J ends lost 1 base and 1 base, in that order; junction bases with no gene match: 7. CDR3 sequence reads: CASSQAPSGSWSGANVLTF. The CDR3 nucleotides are TGTGCCAGCAGCCAAGCCCCTAGCGGGAGTTGGTCTGGGGCCAACGTCCTGACTTTC.

The CDR3 nucleotides read TGTGCCAGCGGGAAGGGGATATCTAATTCACCCCTCCACTTT. Protein: CASGKGISNSPLHF. The chain employs TRBV7-9 and TRBJ1-6; TRBD1 is a possible D gene (5 bases). The CDR3 has 14 amino acids. Germline-derived CDR1 and CDR2 are SEHNR and FQNEAQ (reference sequence). With 8 bases removed from V and 6 bases from J, the gap between germline ends came to 14 bases.

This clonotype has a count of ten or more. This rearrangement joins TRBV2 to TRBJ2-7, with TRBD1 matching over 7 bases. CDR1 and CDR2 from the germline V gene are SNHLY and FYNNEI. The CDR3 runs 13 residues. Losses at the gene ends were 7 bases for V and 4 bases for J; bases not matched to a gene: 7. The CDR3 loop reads CASNEGARYEQYF. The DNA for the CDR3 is TGTGCCAGCAATGAGGGGGCGAGATACGAGCAGTACTTC.

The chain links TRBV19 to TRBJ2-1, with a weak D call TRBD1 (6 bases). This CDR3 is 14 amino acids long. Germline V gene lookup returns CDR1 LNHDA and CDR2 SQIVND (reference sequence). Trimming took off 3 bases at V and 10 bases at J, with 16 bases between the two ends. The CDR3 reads CASSIGAGVDEQFF. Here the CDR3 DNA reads TGTGCCAGTAGTATTGGGGCAGGGGTTGACGAGCAGTTCTTC. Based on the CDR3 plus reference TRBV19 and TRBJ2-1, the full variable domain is DGGITQSPKYLFRKEGQNVTLSCEQNLNHDAMYWYRQDPGQGLRLIYYSQIVNDFQKGDIAEGYSVSREKKESFPLTVTSAQKNPTAFYLCASSIGAGVDEQFFGPGTRLTVL.

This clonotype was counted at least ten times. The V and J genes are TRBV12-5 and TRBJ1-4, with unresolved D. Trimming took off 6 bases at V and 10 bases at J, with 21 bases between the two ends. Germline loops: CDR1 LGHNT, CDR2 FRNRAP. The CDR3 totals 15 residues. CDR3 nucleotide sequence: TGTGCTAGTGGCTCTTGGGAGATCTTGAGCGGAAAACTGTTTTTT. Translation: CASGSWEILSGKLFF.

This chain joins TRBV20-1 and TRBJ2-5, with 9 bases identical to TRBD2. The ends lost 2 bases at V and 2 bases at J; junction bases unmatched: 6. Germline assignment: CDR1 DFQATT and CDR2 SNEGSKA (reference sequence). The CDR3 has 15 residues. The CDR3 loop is CSARKTSGEQETQYF. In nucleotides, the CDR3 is TGCAGTGCTAGAAAGACTAGCGGAGAGCAAGAGACCCAGTACTTC.

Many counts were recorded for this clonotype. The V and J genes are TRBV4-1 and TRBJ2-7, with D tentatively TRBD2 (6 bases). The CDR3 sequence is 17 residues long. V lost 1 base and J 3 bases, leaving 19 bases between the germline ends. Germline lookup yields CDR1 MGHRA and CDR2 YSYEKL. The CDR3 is CASSQGLAGPPNYEQYF. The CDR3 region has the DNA TGCGCCAGCAGCCAAGGATTGGCGGGACCACCGAACTACGAGCAGTACTTC.

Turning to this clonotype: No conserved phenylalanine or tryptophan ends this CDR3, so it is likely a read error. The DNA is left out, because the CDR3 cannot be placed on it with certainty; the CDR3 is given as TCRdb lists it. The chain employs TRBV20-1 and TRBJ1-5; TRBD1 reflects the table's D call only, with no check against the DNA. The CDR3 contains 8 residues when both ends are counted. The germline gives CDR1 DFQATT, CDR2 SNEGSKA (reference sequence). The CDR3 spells CSARPGGR.

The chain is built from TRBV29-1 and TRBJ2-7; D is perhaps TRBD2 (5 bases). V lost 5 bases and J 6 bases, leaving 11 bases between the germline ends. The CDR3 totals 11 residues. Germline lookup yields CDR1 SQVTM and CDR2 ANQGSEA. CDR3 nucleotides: TGCAGCGTTCGACCGGGGTCCGAGCAGTACTTC. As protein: CSVRPGSEQYF.

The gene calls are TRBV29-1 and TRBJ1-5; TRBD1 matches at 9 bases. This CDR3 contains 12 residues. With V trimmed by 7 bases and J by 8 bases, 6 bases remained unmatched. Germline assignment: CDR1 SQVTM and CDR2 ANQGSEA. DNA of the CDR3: TGCAGCGCTGGACAGGGGAGAGAGCCCCAGCATTTT. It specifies CSAGQGREPQHF.

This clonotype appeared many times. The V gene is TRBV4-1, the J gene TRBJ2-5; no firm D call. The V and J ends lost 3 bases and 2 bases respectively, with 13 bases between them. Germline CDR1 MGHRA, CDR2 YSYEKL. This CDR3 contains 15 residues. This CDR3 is CASSHYWQFQETQYF. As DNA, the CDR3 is TGCGCCAGCAGCCACTATTGGCAGTTTCAAGAGACCCAGTACTTC.

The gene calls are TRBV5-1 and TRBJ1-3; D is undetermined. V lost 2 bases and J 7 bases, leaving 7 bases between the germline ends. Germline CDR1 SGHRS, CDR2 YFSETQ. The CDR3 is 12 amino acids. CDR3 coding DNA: TGCGCCAGCAGCTTATCAATGAACACCATATATTTT. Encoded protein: CASSLSMNTIYF.

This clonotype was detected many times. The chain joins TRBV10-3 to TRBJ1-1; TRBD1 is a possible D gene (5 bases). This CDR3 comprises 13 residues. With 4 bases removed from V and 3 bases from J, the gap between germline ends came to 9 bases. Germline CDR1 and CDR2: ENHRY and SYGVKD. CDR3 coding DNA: TGTGCCATCAGTGCTCGGGGGGACACTGAAGCTTTCTTT. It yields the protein CAISARGDTEAFF.

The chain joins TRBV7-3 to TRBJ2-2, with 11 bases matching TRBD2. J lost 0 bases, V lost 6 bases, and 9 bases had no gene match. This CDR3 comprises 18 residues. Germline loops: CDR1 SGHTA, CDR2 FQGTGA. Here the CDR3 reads CASSLIAGGFANTGELFF. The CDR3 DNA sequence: TGTGCCAGCAGTTTGATAGCGGGAGGGTTCGCGAACACCGGGGAGCTGTTTTTT. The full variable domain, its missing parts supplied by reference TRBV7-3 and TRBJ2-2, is GAGVSQTPSNKVTEKGKYVELRCDPISGHTALYWYRQSLGQGPEFLIYFQGTGAADDSGLPNDRFFAVRPEGSVSTLKIQRTERGDSAVYLCASSLIAGGFANTGELFFGEGSRLTVL.

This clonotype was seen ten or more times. CDR3 protein: CASRTWTGYEKLFF. In DNA form, the CDR3 reads TGTGCCAGTAGGACCTGGACAGGGTATGAAAAACTGTTTTTT. The chain recombines TRBV19 with TRBJ1-4; 8 bases line up with TRBD1. The CDR3 runs to 14 residues. J was trimmed by 6 bases and V by 6 bases; bases with no gene match: 6. Germline CDR1 is LNHDA and CDR2 is SQIVND (reference sequence).

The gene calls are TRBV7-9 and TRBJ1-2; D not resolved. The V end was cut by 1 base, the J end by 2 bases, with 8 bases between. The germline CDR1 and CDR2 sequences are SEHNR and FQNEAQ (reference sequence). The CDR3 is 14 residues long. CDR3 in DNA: TGTGCCAGCAGCTTAGTTACGAAAAACTATGGCTACACCTTC. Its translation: CASSLVTKNYGYTF. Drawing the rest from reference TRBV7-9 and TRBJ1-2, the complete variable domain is DTGVSQNPRHKITKRGQNVTFRCDPISEHNRLYWYRQTLGQGPEFLTYFQNEAQLEKSRLLSDRFSAERPKGSFSTLEIQRTEQGDSAMYLCASSLVTKNYGYTFGSGTRLTVV.

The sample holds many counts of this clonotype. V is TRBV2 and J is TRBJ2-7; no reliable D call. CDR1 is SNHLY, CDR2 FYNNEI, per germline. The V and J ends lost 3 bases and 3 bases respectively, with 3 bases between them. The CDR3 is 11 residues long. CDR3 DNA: TGTGCCAGCAGTGAGGTCTACGAGCAGTACTTC. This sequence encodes CASSEVYEQYF.